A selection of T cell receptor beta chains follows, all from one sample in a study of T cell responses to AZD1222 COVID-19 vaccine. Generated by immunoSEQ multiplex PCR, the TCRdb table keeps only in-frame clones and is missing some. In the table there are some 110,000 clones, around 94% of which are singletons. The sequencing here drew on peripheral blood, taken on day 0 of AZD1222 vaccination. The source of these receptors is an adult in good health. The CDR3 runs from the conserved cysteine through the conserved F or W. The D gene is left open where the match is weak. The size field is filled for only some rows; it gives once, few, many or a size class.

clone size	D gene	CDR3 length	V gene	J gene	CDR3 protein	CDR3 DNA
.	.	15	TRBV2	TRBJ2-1	CASSDFRVVGLEQFF	TGTGCCAGCAGTGATTTTAGGGTGGTGGGCCTTGAGCAGTTCTTC
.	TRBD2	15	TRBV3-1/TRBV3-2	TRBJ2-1	CASSDSGGVYNEQFF	TGTGCCAGCAGTGATAGCGGGGGAGTTTACAATGAGCAGTTCTTC
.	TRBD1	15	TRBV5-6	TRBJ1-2	CASSLAGRGSFGYTF	TGTGCCAGCAGCTTGGCGGGCAGGGGGTCGTTTGGCTACACCTTC
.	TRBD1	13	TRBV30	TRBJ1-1	CAWTRDRNTEAFF	TGTGCCTGGACCCGGGACAGGAACACTGAAGCTTTCTTT
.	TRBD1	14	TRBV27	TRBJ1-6	CASRSGTGVSPLHF	TGTGCCAGCAGATCCGGGACAGGGGTTTCACCCCTCCACTTT
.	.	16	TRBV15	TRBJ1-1	CATSRETGFRGTEAFF	TGTGCCACCAGCAGAGAGACAGGTTTCCGGGGGACTGAAGCTTTCTTT
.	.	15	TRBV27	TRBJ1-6	CASRPLGEGDSPLHF	TGTGCCAGCAGACCCTTGGGGGAAGGGGATTCACCCCTCCACTTT
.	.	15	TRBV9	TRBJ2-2	CASSVRGENTGELFF	TGTGCCAGCAGCGTAAGAGGGGAGAACACCGGGGAGCTGTTTTTT
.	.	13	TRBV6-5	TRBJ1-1	CASKGRLNTEAFF	TGTGCCAGCAAGGGAAGGCTGAACACTGAAGCTTTCTTT
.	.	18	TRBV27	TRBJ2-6	CASSRGRAPLSGANVLTF	TGTGCCAGTTCGCGTGGCAGGGCTCCTCTCTCTGGGGCCAACGTCCTGACTTTC
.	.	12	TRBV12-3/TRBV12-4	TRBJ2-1	CASSFTQGNPVF	TGTGCCAGCAGTTTTACTCAGGGGAATCCGGTCTTC
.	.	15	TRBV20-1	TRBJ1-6	CSASLASPNDSPLHF	TGCAGTGCTAGTTTAGCGAGCCCCAACGATTCACCCCTCCACTTT
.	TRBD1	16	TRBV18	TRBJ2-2	CASSPGQGDLTGELFF	TGTGCCAGCTCACCAGGACAGGGAGACCTCACCGGGGAGCTGTTTTTT
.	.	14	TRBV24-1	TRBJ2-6	CATSDMDGANVLTF	TGTGCCACCAGTGACATGGATGGGGCCAACGTCCTGACTTTC
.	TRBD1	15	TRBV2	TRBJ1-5	CASSVSGQGNQPQHF	TGTGCCAGCAGTGTCTCGGGACAGGGGAATCAGCCCCAGCATTTT
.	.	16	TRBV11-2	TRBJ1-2	CASRHPMSGVKYGYTF	TGTGCCAGCAGACACCCTATGTCTGGGGTTAAATATGGCTACACCTTC
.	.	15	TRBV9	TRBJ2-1	CASSPQFDLDGEQFF	TGTGCCAGCAGCCCACAATTTGATCTTGACGGTGAGCAGTTCTTC
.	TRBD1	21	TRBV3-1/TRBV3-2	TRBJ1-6	CASSPFKTGTGGVLPNSPLHF	TGTGCTAGCAGCCCTTTTAAAACCGGGACAGGGGGTGTTCTTCCCAATTCACCCCTCCACTTT
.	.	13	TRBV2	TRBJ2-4	CASSVMGRNIQYF	TGTGCCAGCAGTGTGATGGGGAGGAACATTCAGTACTTC
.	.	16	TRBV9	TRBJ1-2	CASSVETYPGSDGYTF	TGTGCCAGCAGCGTAGAGACCTACCCGGGAAGTGATGGCTACACCTTC
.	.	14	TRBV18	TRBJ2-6	CASSADAGANVLTF	TGTGCCAGCTCAGCAGACGCTGGGGCCAACGTCCTGACTTTC
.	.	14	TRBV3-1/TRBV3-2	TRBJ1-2	CASSQDSPSSGYTF	TGTGCCAGCAGCCAAGATTCCCCCTCTAGTGGCTACACCTTC
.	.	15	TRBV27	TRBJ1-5	CASSLTPAVNQPQHF	TGTGCCAGCAGTTTGACCCCAGCGGTCAATCAGCCCCAGCATTTT
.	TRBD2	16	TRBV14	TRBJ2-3	CASSPTSGSGTDTQYF	TGTGCCAGCAGCCCTACTAGCGGGAGCGGCACAGATACGCAGTATTTT
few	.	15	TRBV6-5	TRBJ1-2	CASSYSFGGGYGYTF	TGTGCCAGCAGTTACTCTTTCGGGGGCGGCTATGGCTACACCTTC
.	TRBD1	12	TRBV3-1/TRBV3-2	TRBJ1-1	CASSLGQGRAFF	TGTGCCAGCAGCCTTGGACAGGGACGAGCTTTCTTT
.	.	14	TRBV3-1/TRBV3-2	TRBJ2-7	CASSPGTPIYEQYF	TGTGCCAGCAGCCCCGGGACACCCATCTACGAGCAGTACTTC
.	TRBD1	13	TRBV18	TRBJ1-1	CASSYKDRAEAFF	TGTGCCAGCTCATACAAAGACAGGGCTGAAGCTTTCTTT
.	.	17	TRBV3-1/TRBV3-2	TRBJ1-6	CASSQGSAGGNNSPLHF	TGTGCCAGCAGCCAAGGCTCGGCCGGGGGGAATAATTCACCCCTCCACTTT
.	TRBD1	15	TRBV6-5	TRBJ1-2	CASSPHSQGAYGYTF	TGTGCCAGCAGTCCACACAGTCAGGGGGCCTATGGCTACACCTTC
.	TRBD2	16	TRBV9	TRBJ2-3	CASSAVTGGGTDTQYF	TGTGCCAGCAGCGCTGTCACGGGGGGGGGCACAGATACGCAGTATTTT
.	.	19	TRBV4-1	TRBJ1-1	CASSQDRGRWQGPNTEAFF	TGCGCCAGCAGCCAAGATCGAGGTAGGTGGCAGGGCCCAAACACTGAAGCTTTCTTT
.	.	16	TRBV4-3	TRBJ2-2	CASSPRGRVHTGELFF	TGCGCCAGCAGCCCCCGAGGGCGGGTGCACACCGGGGAGCTGTTTTTT
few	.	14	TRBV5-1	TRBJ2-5	CASSLGLLQETQYF	TGCGCCAGCAGCTTGGGACTTCTCCAAGAGACCCAGTACTTC
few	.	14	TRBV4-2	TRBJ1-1	CASSQGQENTEAFF	TGTGCCAGCAGCCAAGGGCAAGAGAACACTGAAGCTTTCTTT
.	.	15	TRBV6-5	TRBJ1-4	CASSRRTPIDEKLFF	TGTGCCAGCAGTCGCCGGACCCCCATAGATGAAAAACTGTTTTTT
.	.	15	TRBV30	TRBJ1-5	CAWSVHLEGNQPQHF	TGTGCCTGGAGTGTTCACCTGGAGGGCAATCAGCCCCAGCATTTT
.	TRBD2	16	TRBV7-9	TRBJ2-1	CASSYSGRASYNEQFF	TGTGCCAGCAGCTATAGCGGGAGGGCCTCCTACAATGAGCAGTTCTTC
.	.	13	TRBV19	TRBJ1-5	CASNTGLGQPQHF	TGTGCCAGTAACACAGGGTTAGGTCAGCCCCAGCATTTT
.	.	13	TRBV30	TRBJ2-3	CAWSEKGADTQYF	TGTGCCTGGAGTGAAAAGGGCGCAGATACGCAGTATTTT
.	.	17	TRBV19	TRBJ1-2	CASSIGGLTVSNYGYTF	TGTGCCAGTAGTATAGGGGGTCTGACAGTGTCTAACTATGGCTACACCTTC
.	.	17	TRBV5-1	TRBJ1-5	CASRPGNSEYSNQPQHF	TGCGCCAGCAGACCGGGAAATTCGGAGTATAGCAATCAGCCCCAGCATTTT
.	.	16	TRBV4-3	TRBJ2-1	CASSQDSWSDYNEQFF	TGCGCCAGCAGCCAAGATAGCTGGTCAGACTACAATGAGCAGTTCTTC
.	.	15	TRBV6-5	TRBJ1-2	CASSRVRGLTDGYTF	TGTGCCAGCAGCCGAGTCAGGGGTTTAACGGATGGCTACACCTTC
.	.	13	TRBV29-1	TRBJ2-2	CSGEAGDPGELFF	TGCAGCGGGGAGGCTGGCGATCCCGGGGAGCTGTTTTTT
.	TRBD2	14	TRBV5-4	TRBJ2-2	CASSYTGGKRELFF	TGTGCCAGCAGCTACACGGGGGGTAAACGGGAGCTGTTTTTT
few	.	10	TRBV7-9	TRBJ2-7	CATSSGEQYF	TGTGCCACCTCCAGTGGAGAGCAGTACTTC
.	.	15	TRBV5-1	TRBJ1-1	CASSWGAGQITEAFF	TGCGCCAGCAGCTGGGGGGCCGGACAGATAACTGAAGCTTTCTTT
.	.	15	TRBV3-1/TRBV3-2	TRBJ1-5	CASSQGPELNQPQHF	TGTGCCAGCAGCCAAGGGCCAGAACTCAATCAGCCCCAGCATTTT
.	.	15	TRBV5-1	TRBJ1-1	CASSLAAGMDTEAFF	TGCGCCAGCAGCTTGGCCGCGGGTATGGACACTGAAGCTTTCTTT
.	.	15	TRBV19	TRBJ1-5	CASSIDRNSNQPQHF	TGTGCCAGTAGTATAGACAGAAATAGCAATCAGCCCCAGCATTTT
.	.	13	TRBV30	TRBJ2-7	CAWSGYGVYEQYF	TGTGCCTGGAGTGGATATGGGGTCTACGAGCAGTACTTC
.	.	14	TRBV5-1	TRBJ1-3	CASSSPGLGNTIYF	TGCGCCAGCAGCTCTCCCGGACTGGGAAACACCATATATTTT
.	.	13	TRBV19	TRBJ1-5	CASSRGEPQPQHF	TGTGCCAGTAGTAGAGGGGAGCCTCAGCCCCAGCATTTT
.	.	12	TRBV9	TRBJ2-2	CASTSGGGELFF	TGTGCCAGCACCTCTGGTGGCGGGGAGCTGTTTTTT
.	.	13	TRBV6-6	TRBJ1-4	CASRRRPPEKLFF	TGTGCCAGCAGAAGGAGGCCCCCTGAAAAACTGTTTTTT